This passage covers 25 T cell receptor beta chains from one sample sequenced in a study of cytomegalovirus exposure and HLA in healthy donors. The PCR used 60 Vbeta and 13 Jbeta primers. Clones were read by immunoSEQ multiplex PCR, and TCRdb kept only the in-frame ones, dropping some. This sample has around 33,000 clones, with roughly 76% found just once. Sequenced sample: PBMCs. The receptors shown here come from a woman aged 25 to 39 in good health and CMV-seropositive.

The chain carries TRBV9 and TRBJ2-1; TRBD2 is a possible D gene (6 bases). The germline V gene has CDR1 SGDLS and CDR2 YYNGEE. Trimming took off 0 bases at V and 3 bases at J, with 13 bases between the two ends. The CDR3 runs to 16 residues. CDR3 protein: CASSVEGAGGYNEQFF. DNA of the CDR3: TGTGCCAGCAGCGTAGAGGGAGCGGGCGGCTACAATGAGCAGTTCTTC. The full variable domain, in which reference TRBV9 and TRBJ2-1 provide the parts outside the CDR3, is DSGVTQTPKHLITATGQRVTLRCSPRSGDLSVYWYQQSLDQGLQFLIQYYNGEERAKGNILERFSAQQFPDLHSELNLSSLELGDSALYFCASSVEGAGGYNEQFFGPGTRLTVL.

The gene calls are TRBV30 and TRBJ2-5; D ambiguous. The CDR3 contains 14 residues. V was cut by 4 bases and J by 5 bases, with 17 bases left in between. The germline CDR1 and CDR2 sequences are GTSNPN and SVGIG (reference sequence). The CDR3 DNA follows: TGTGCCTGGACCCCTCCAACGGTTTCGGAGACCCAGTACTTC. Amino acid sequence: CAWTPPTVSETQYF.

V gene TRBV6-4 combines with J gene TRBJ2-7; D is perhaps TRBD2 (5 bases). The CDR3 has 16 amino acids. The V gene lost 5 bases and the J gene lost 2 bases, with 19 bases spanning the gap. Per the germline V gene, CDR1 is MRHNA and CDR2 is SNTAGT. The CDR3 nucleotides read TGTGCCAGCAGTTACGGTGGTGGGGAGAAGACCTACGAGCAGTACTTC. Translated: CASSYGGGEKTYEQYF.

The genes are TRBV5-8 and TRBJ2-3, with 7 bases fitting TRBD2. CDR3 length equals 16 residues. V lost 0 bases and J lost 3; bases outside the gene matches: 7. Germline lookup yields CDR1 SGHTS and CDR2 YDEGEE. Here the CDR3 reads CASSLGTGGRTDTQYF. CDR3 bases: TGTGCCAGCAGCTTGGGAACGGGGGGAAGAACAGATACGCAGTATTTT.

This clone was seen more than once but under ten times. The chain recombines TRBV6-5 with TRBJ1-2; 9 nucleotides line up with TRBD1. Germline V gives CDR1 MNHEY, CDR2 SVGAGI. The V segment lost 4 bases and the J segment 4 bases; nucleotides outside the gene matches: 7. The length of the CDR3 is 15 residues. CDR3 sequence: CASSLKGQGVYGYTF. The CDR3 DNA follows: TGTGCCAGCAGTTTAAAGGGACAGGGAGTCTATGGCTACACCTTC.

This clone showed up just a few times. The V gene is TRBV11-3, the J gene TRBJ2-5; D not resolved. Per the germline V gene, CDR1 is SGHNT and CDR2 is YENEEA. The CDR3 length is 13 residues. Trimming left V 2 bases short and J 1 base short, with 5 bases between. CDR3 loop: CASSLNSQETQYF. The CDR3, as DNA: TGTGCCAGCAGCTTAAACAGCCAAGAGACCCAGTACTTC.

The rearrangement links TRBV11-2 to TRBJ2-2; 10 bases map to TRBD2. Germline lookup yields CDR1 SGHAT and CDR2 FQNNGV. V dropped 5 bases and J dropped 7; count of bases not matched to a gene: 7. This CDR3 has 15 amino acids. CDR3 sequence reads: CASSVPSGGGGELFF. DNA for the CDR3: TGTGCCAGCAGCGTACCCAGCGGGGGGGGCGGGGAGCTGTTTTTT.

The J gene is TRBJ2-3, the V gene TRBV5-1, with TRBD2 matching 8 bases. The germline gives CDR1 SGHRS, CDR2 YFSETQ. The CDR3 has 17 residues. V lost 0 bases, J lost 0 bases, and 6 bases stayed unmatched. The CDR3 DNA reads TGCGCCAGCAGCTTGGCACCGGGGGGGCCTAGCACAGATACGCAGTATTTT. It specifies CASSLAPGGPSTDTQYF.

V usage is TRBV10-1 and J usage is TRBJ2-5; unclear D gene. Gene TRBJ2-7 matches the end of the DNA better, so the J call may be wrong. This CDR3 is 12 amino acids long. Germline CDR1 WNHNN, CDR2 SYGVQD (reference sequence). In DNA form, the CDR3 reads TGCGCCAGCAGCTTGACAATTTACGAGCAGTACTTC. This codes for CASSLTIYEQYF.

The chain couples TRBV7-8 to TRBJ1-5; 10 positions agree with TRBD1. The germline V gene encodes CDR1 SGHVS and CDR2 FQNEAQ. With 5 bases clipped from V and 1 base from J, the junction kept 11 bases outside the gene matches. The CDR3 totals 18 residues. The CDR3 reads CASSPETGGPRSNQPQHF. Written as DNA, the CDR3 is TGTGCCAGCAGCCCAGAGACAGGGGGCCCCCGCAGCAATCAGCCCCAGCATTTT.

This clone was seen a handful of times. The rearrangement uses TRBV5-4 and TRBJ1-5; a weak D match, TRBD1 (6 bases). V lost 4 bases and J lost 3, with 11 bases in between. The CDR3 consists of 14 residues. The V gene's germline CDR1 is SGHNT and CDR2 YYREEE (reference sequence). The CDR3, as DNA: TGTGCCAGCAGCATCCAGGGGCTCAATCAGCCCCAGCATTTT. The encoded protein is CASSIQGLNQPQHF.

This chain uses TRBV15 with TRBJ2-1; tentatively, D is TRBD2 (5 bases). Germline V lookup: CDR1 LNHNV, CDR2 YYDKDF (reference sequence). The CDR3 is made up of 15 amino acids. The V gene lost 1 base and the J gene lost 5 bases, with 12 bases spanning the gap. The chain's CDR3 is CATSRARGLNNEQFF. CDR3 nucleotides: TGTGCCACCAGCAGAGCCCGCGGGTTAAACAATGAGCAGTTCTTC.

The chain couples TRBV7-8 to TRBJ2-5; 10 bases are a match to TRBD2. Germline V gene data show CDR1 as SGHVS and CDR2 as FQNEAQ. V dropped 0 bases and J dropped 5; count of bases not matched to a gene: 6. This CDR3 region has 16 residues. The CDR3 loop is CASSLALAGEIETQYF. The CDR3 DNA reads as TGTGCCAGCAGCTTAGCGCTAGCGGGGGAGATCGAGACCCAGTACTTC. Based on the CDR3 plus reference TRBV7-8 and TRBJ2-5, the full variable domain is GAGVSQSPRYKVAKRGQDVALRCDPISGHVSLFWYQQALGQGPEFLTYFQNEAQLDKSGLPSDRFFAERPEGSVSTLKIQRTQQEDSAVYLCASSLALAGEIETQYFGPGTRLLVL.

In its sample, this clone was seen a few times. The rearrangement links TRBV2 to TRBJ1-1, with a weak D call TRBD1 (5 bases). CDR3 size: 12 residues. Trimming pared 4 bases from V and 2 bases from J, leaving 5 bases between. Germline V gives CDR1 SNHLY, CDR2 FYNNEI. In DNA, the CDR3 is TGTGCCAGCAGTGGGACAAACACTGAAGCTTTCTTT. This sequence encodes CASSGTNTEAFF. Together with reference TRBV2 and TRBJ1-1, the CDR3 gives the full variable domain: EPEVTQTPSHQVTQMGQEVILRCVPISNHLYFYWYRQILGQKVEFLVSFYNNEISEKSEIFDDQFSVERPDGSNFTLKIRSTKLEDSAMYFCASSGTNTEAFFGQGTRLTVV.

The chain couples TRBV21-1 to TRBJ1-4. TRBV21-1 is noted as a pseudogene. This CDR3 has 17 residues. The CDR3 DNA sequence: TGTGCCAGCAGCAAAAAGTGGTGGAGATCAACTAATGAAAAACTGTTTTTT. It encodes CASSKKWWRSTNEKLFF.

The chain uses TRBV5-1 and TRBJ2-3, with a possible D match to TRBD2 (5 bases). Germline V gene lookup returns CDR1 SGHRS and CDR2 YFSETQ. Trimming left V 4 bases short and J 2 bases short, with 23 bases between. The CDR3 is 18 amino acids. CDR3: CASSTGFNLKRVTDTQYF. As DNA, the CDR3 is TGCGCCAGCAGCACGGGATTTAATCTGAAAAGGGTCACAGATACGCAGTATTTT.

CDR3 sequence: CASSVDSIGTEAFF. The CDR3 DNA reads as TGTGCCAGCAGCGTAGATAGTATTGGGACAGAAGCTTTCTTT. The chain uses TRBV9 and TRBJ1-1; weak D call: TRBD1 (6 bases). The CDR3 is 14 residues long. Trimming took off 0 bases at V and 8 bases at J, with 14 bases between the two ends. CDR1 is SGDLS, CDR2 YYNGEE, per germline.

The chain has TRBV6-5 and TRBJ1-1, with 7 bases identical to TRBD1. J was trimmed by 11 bases and V by 4 bases; bases with no gene match: 19. CDR1 and CDR2 from the germline V gene are MNHEY and SVGAGI. The CDR3 is 16 residues long. In DNA form, the CDR3 reads TGTGCCAGCAGTTCCCCCCCCGGGACAGACCCTCGGAGGGCTTTCTTT. Residues: CASSSPPGTDPRRAFF.

Concerning this clone itself: This same CDR3 is encoded by further DNA sequences in the sample. The chain employs TRBV11-2 and TRBJ2-7; D gene uncertain. Trimming removed 5 bases at V and 1 base at J, with 9 bases between. Germline V CDR1 and CDR2: SGHAT, FQNNGV. This CDR3 region has 13 residues. The CDR3 reads CASSPVRSYEQYF. In DNA form, the CDR3 reads TGTGCCAGCAGCCCTGTCAGATCCTACGAGCAGTACTTC.

The chain couples TRBV6-1 to TRBJ2-3; D perhaps matches TRBD2 (5 bases). V lost 0 bases and J 3 bases, leaving 7 bases between the germline ends. The CDR3 has 14 residues. Germline lookup yields CDR1 MNHNS and CDR2 SASEGT. CDR3 amino acids: CASSEAGGTDTQYF. The CDR3 DNA reads TGTGCCAGCAGTGAAGCGGGCGGGACAGATACGCAGTATTTT.

The CDR3 nucleotides read TGTGCCAGCCTATGGGCCCCGGGACAGCAACTTTACCACTACGAGCAGTACTTC. Amino acids: CASLWAPGQQLYHYEQYF. The chain employs TRBV27 and TRBJ2-7, with 7 nucleotides matching TRBD1. This CDR3 has 18 amino acids. V gave up 8 bases and J gave up 3 bases; unmatched junction bases: 22. Germline CDR1 MNHEY, CDR2 SMNVEV (reference sequence).

The chain joins TRBV9 to TRBJ1-6, with D possibly TRBD1 on 6 matching bases. The length of the CDR3 is 12 residues. Germline V gene sequence: CDR1 SGDLS, CDR2 YYNGEE. Trimming took 0 bases from V and 16 from J, leaving 11 bases between them. The CDR3 is CASSVGDTALHF. For the CDR3, the DNA is TGTGCCAGCAGCGTAGGGGACACGGCGCTCCACTTT.

The chain is built from TRBV14 and TRBJ2-1; perhaps TRBD2 as D (5 bases). This CDR3 has 13 amino acids. CDR1 is SGHDN, CDR2 FVKESK, per germline. Trimming took off 3 bases at V and 6 bases at J, with 9 bases between the two ends. CDR3 sequence (DNA): TGTGCCAGCAGCCACCCGGCGGGCAATGAGCAGTTCTTC. Encoded protein: CASSHPAGNEQFF.

V is TRBV19 and J is TRBJ2-7; tentatively, D is TRBD1 (5 bases). The CDR3 is 14 amino acids. Between the trimmed V and J ends, which lost 8 bases and 0 bases, there was a span of 14 bases. CDR1 and CDR2 from the germline V gene are LNHDA and SQIVND (reference sequence). The CDR3 sequence: CASQLTVASYEQYF. The CDR3 DNA sequence: TGTGCCAGTCAACTGACAGTGGCCTCCTACGAGCAGTACTTC. The whole variable domain, filled in from reference TRBV19 and TRBJ2-7, reads DGGITQSPKYLFRKEGQNVTLSCEQNLNHDAMYWYRQDPGQGLRLIYYSQIVNDFQKGDIAEGYSVSREKKESFPLTVTSAQKNPTAFYLCASQLTVASYEQYFGPGTRLTVT.

The chain joins TRBV19 to TRBJ1-2; 9 bases are a match to TRBD1. Germline V gene lookup returns CDR1 LNHDA and CDR2 SQIVND (reference sequence). There are 16 residues in the CDR3. The junction had 10 bases not matched to a gene; V was cut back by 4 bases and J by 4 bases. The CDR3 sequence is CASSTKSGTGFYGYTF. As DNA, the CDR3 is TGTGCCAGTAGTACGAAATCCGGGACAGGGTTCTATGGCTACACCTTC.